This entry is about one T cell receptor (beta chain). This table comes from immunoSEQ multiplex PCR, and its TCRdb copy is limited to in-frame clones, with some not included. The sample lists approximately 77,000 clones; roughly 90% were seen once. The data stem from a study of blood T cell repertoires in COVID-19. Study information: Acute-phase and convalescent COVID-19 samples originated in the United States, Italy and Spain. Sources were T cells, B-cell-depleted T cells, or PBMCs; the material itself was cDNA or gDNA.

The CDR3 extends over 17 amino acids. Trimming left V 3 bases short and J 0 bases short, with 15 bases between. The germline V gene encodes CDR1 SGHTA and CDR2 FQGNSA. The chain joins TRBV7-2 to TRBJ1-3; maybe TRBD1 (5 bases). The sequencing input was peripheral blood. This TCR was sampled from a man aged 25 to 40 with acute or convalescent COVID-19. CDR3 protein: CASSFTSTVSSGNTIYF. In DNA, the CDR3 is TGTGCCAGCAGCTTTACCTCGACAGTTTCCTCTGGAAACACCATATATTTT. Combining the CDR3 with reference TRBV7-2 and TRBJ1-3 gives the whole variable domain GAGVSQSPSNKVTEKGKDVELRCDPISGHTALYWYRQSLGQGLEFLIYFQGNSAPDKSGLPSDRFSAERTGGSVSTLTIQRTQQEDSAVYLCASSFTSTVSSGNTIYFGEGSWLTVV.